The 28 T cell receptor beta chains listed next were all sequenced from one sample in a study of shared clonotypes between healthy human individuals. Using immunoSEQ multiplex PCR, the repertoire was profiled, and TCRdb retains in-frame clones only, with some absent. The sample contains about 2.3 million clones, about 92% of which appear only once. Sequences were obtained from naive CD4+ T cells from PBMCs. Described subset: CD45RA+ positively selected. The receptors were sampled from a man aged 18 to 29 in good health. Some clones in this sample may be carry-over from other donors' samples.

The genes are TRBV5-6 and TRBJ1-2; 7 bases align to TRBD1. The CDR3 sequence is 16 residues long. Germline-derived CDR1 and CDR2 are SGHDT and YYEEEE. The ends lost 4 bases at V and 4 bases at J; junction bases unmatched: 13. CDR3 bases: TGTGCCAGCAGCGACTGGAGGGACAGAAGTATCTATGGCTACACCTTC. Its translation is CASSDWRDRSIYGYTF.

J is TRBJ2-3 and V is TRBV7-2, with 10 positions matching TRBD2. V was clipped by 1 base and J by 2 bases; unmatched bases: 6. The CDR3 is made up of 17 amino acids. Germline values: CDR1 SGHTA, CDR2 FQGNSA. The CDR3 sequence is CASSLVPSGRITDTQYF. In DNA, the CDR3 is TGTGCCAGCAGCTTAGTGCCTAGCGGGAGAATCACAGATACGCAGTATTTT.

The chain couples TRBV7-7 to TRBJ2-1; possibly TRBD2 for D (6 bases). The V gene's germline CDR1 is SSHAT and CDR2 FNYEAQ (reference sequence). Trimming cost V 5 bases and J 9 bases, with 14 bases left between them. There are 13 residues in the CDR3. CDR3: CASSADAGGEQFF. CDR3 nucleotides: TGTGCCAGCAGCGCGGACGCCGGGGGTGAGCAGTTCTTC.

This clone showed up just once. This chain joins TRBV28 and TRBJ2-7; the D gene could be TRBD1 or TRBD2 (6 bases each). The germline CDR1 and CDR2 sequences are MDHEN and SYDVKM. The CDR3 contains 11 residues. The V end was cut by 7 bases, the J end by 4 bases, with 8 bases between. The CDR3 sequence is CASIGGYEQYF. CDR3 bases: TGTGCCAGCATAGGGGGGTACGAGCAGTACTTC.

The V call is TRBV7-3, the J call TRBJ2-1; TRBD1 might be the D (6 bases). Trimming shortened V by 1 base and J by 0 bases, and 13 bases separated the two germline ends. CDR1 SGHTA and CDR2 FQGTGA come from the germline V gene. This CDR3 spans 17 amino acids. The CDR3 sequence: CASSLMGAPTSYNEQFF. The CDR3, as DNA: TGTGCCAGCAGCTTAATGGGGGCCCCTACCTCCTACAATGAGCAGTTCTTC.

The J gene is TRBJ1-4, the V gene TRBV29-1; D gene ambiguous. Trimming pared 4 bases from V and 8 bases from J, leaving 17 bases between. The length of the CDR3 is 14 residues. Germline CDR1 SQVTM, CDR2 ANQGSEA. Written as DNA, the CDR3 is TGCAGCGTTGTTTACGACGGGCCTCGGGAAAAACTGTTTTTT. It yields the protein CSVVYDGPREKLFF. The full variable domain, in which reference TRBV29-1 and TRBJ1-4 provide the parts outside the CDR3, is SAVISQKPSRDICQRGTSLTIQCQVDSQVTMMFWYRQQPGQSLTLIATANQGSEATYESGFVIDKFPISRPNLTFSTLTVSNMSPEDSSIYLCSVVYDGPREKLFFGSGTQLSVL.

The gene calls are TRBV7-9 and TRBJ1-1; no firm D call. Trimming pared 5 bases from V and 5 bases from J, leaving 15 bases between. The germline CDR1 and CDR2 sequences are SEHNR and FQNEAQ (reference sequence). The CDR3 has 14 amino acids. The CDR3 nucleotides are TGTGCCAGCAGCCTCTCGGGATGGAGGACTGAAGCTTTCTTT. The encoded protein is CASSLSGWRTEAFF.

This chain connects TRBV27 to TRBJ2-1; D possibly corresponds to TRBD2 (6 bases). Germline V gene lookup returns CDR1 MNHEY and CDR2 SMNVEV (reference sequence). The CDR3 runs 15 residues. V shed 5 bases and J shed 1 base, with 12 bases lying between them. The CDR3 sequence: CASSPVGSSYNEQFF. In DNA form, the CDR3 reads TGTGCCAGCAGTCCAGTCGGGAGTTCCTACAATGAGCAGTTCTTC.

The V call is TRBV28, the J call TRBJ2-2; no clear D. Trimming took 3 bases from V and 6 from J, leaving 11 bases between them. Germline assignment: CDR1 MDHEN and CDR2 SYDVKM. The CDR3 sequence is 14 residues long. Here the CDR3 reads CASSFELPSGELFF. Written as DNA, the CDR3 is TGTGCCAGCAGTTTCGAACTTCCTTCCGGGGAGCTGTTTTTT.

The V and J genes are TRBV29-1 and TRBJ2-3; perhaps TRBD2 as D (6 bases). The CDR3 is made up of 14 amino acids. Germline CDR1 is SQVTM and CDR2 is ANQGSEA. V was clipped by 8 bases and J by 2 bases, with 17 bases between them. As DNA, the CDR3 is TGCAGCACCCAGAGACTAGGGACCACAGATACGCAGTATTTT. This encodes CSTQRLGTTDTQYF.

This rearrangement joins TRBV27 to TRBJ1-2; 7 nucleotides align to TRBD1. Germline V gene lookup returns CDR1 MNHEY and CDR2 SMNVEV (reference sequence). This CDR3 is built from 14 residues. Unmatched junction bases numbered 4, after V lost 4 bases and J lost 2 bases. CDR3 region: CASSSNRGNYGYTF. The CDR3 nucleotides are TGTGCCAGCAGTTCAAACAGGGGAAACTATGGCTACACCTTC.

The chain joins TRBV5-1 to TRBJ2-2; possibly TRBD2 for D (5 bases). Trimming stripped 0 bases from V and 5 bases from J, with 17 bases between. This CDR3 has 17 residues. The germline V gene encodes CDR1 SGHRS and CDR2 YFSETQ. In DNA, the CDR3 is TGCGCCAGCAGCTTGGCCGAGGGCGCCTTGCCAACCGGGGAGCTGTTTTTT. Translating gives CASSLAEGALPTGELFF.

The rearrangement uses TRBV7-9 and TRBJ2-2; D may be TRBD2 (6 bases). There are 13 residues in the CDR3. CDR1 and CDR2 from the germline V gene are SEHNR and FQNEAQ (reference sequence). Trimming left V 8 bases short and J 1 base short, with 8 bases between. CDR3 in DNA: TGTGCCAGCGGAGGGGAGAACACCGGGGAGCTGTTTTTT. Translated: CASGGENTGELFF.

The rearrangement links TRBV7-9 to TRBJ1-4, with D hard to call. V gave up 3 bases and J gave up 0 bases, with 17 bases separating them. The CDR3 covers 18 residues. CDR1 is SEHNR and CDR2 is FQNEAQ in the germline V gene (reference sequence). The CDR3 sequence is CASSFPSFGSATNEKLFF. In DNA form, the CDR3 reads TGTGCCAGCAGCTTCCCCTCCTTCGGAAGCGCAACTAATGAAAAACTGTTTTTT. The whole variable domain, filled in from reference TRBV7-9 and TRBJ1-4, reads DTGVSQNPRHKITKRGQNVTFRCDPISEHNRLYWYRQTLGQGPEFLTYFQNEAQLEKSRLLSDRFSAERPKGSFSTLEIQRTEQGDSAMYLCASSFPSFGSATNEKLFFGSGTQLSVL.

The chain joins TRBV21-1 to TRBJ2-5; TRBD1 reflects the table's D call only, with no check against the DNA. TRBV21-1 constitutes a pseudogene. The CDR3 sequence is 16 residues long. The CDR3 spells CASSKGGAGAGETQYF. CDR3 nucleotide sequence: TGTGCCAGCAGCAAAGGCGGTGCTGGGGCCGGGGAGACCCAGTACTTC.

The chain combines TRBV29-1 with TRBJ2-1; maybe TRBD2 (5 bases). The CDR3 is made up of 10 amino acids. Germline values: CDR1 SQVTM, CDR2 ANQGSEA. V was shortened by 5 bases and J by 7 bases, with 6 bases between the two germline ends. CDR3 bases: TGCAGCGTTTGGGAGAATGAGCAGTTCTTC. Translation: CSVWENEQFF.

This sequence joins TRBV28 and TRBJ2-1; D is undetermined. Trimming removed 7 bases at V and 7 bases at J, with 11 bases between. The germline V gene encodes CDR1 MDHEN and CDR2 SYDVKM. CDR3 length equals 12 residues. CDR3 sequence: CASNNYGNEQFF. The CDR3 nucleotides are TGTGCCAGCAATAACTACGGGAATGAGCAGTTCTTC.

CDR3 in amino acids: CASSSPQAVTEKLFF. CDR3 nucleotides: TGTGCCAGCAGTTCCCCCCAGGCGGTAACGGAAAAACTGTTTTTT. The chain recombines TRBV28 with TRBJ1-4; the D is unclear. V was pared by 4 bases and J by 8 bases, with 17 bases between. CDR1 is MDHEN and CDR2 is SYDVKM in the germline V gene. The CDR3 consists of 15 residues. The full variable domain, in which reference TRBV28 and TRBJ1-4 provide the parts outside the CDR3, is DVKVTQSSRYLVKRTGEKVFLECVQDMDHENMFWYRQDPGLGLRLIYFSYDVKMKEKGDIPEGYSVSREKKERFSLILESASTNQTSMYLCASSSPQAVTEKLFFGSGTQLSVL.

The rearrangement joins TRBV11-2 to TRBJ1-1; D gene unclear. Germline V gives CDR1 SGHAT, CDR2 FQNNGV. The ends were cut back, 0 bases at V and 11 bases at J, with 4 bases in the middle. The CDR3 consists of 10 residues. The CDR3: CASSLEVAFF. The CDR3 nucleotides are TGTGCCAGCAGCTTAGAAGTGGCTTTCTTT.

The chain links TRBV23-1 to TRBJ2-2; D might be TRBD1 or TRBD2, each matching 5 bases. TRBV23-1 is placed among ORFs of uncertain function. This CDR3 is 12 amino acids long. The ends were cut back, 5 bases at V and 6 bases at J, with 7 bases in the middle. The CDR3 loop is CASSWGSGELFF. The CDR3 DNA sequence: TGCGCCAGCAGTTGGGGGTCCGGGGAGCTGTTTTTT.

This clone came up once. The junction does not match germline at one end; this may be a read error. The sample holds other DNA sequences that translate to the same CDR3. The chain recombines TRBV29-1 with TRBJ2-7, with TRBD1 matching over 11 bases. CDR1 and CDR2 (germline): SQVTM, ANQGSEA. The length of the CDR3 is 15 residues. The CDR3, as DNA: TGCAGCGTTGAGTCTATGTGGACAGGGGGCCGCGAGCAGTACTTT. It yields the protein CSVESMWTGGREQYF.

The chain recombines TRBV4-1 with TRBJ2-7; the match to TRBD1 covers 10 bases. V trimming: 1 base; J trimming: 0 bases; junction bases outside the gene matches: 6. The germline V gene encodes CDR1 MGHRA and CDR2 YSYEKL. The CDR3 runs to 17 residues. DNA of the CDR3: TGCGCCAGCAGCCAAGGGGGAAGGACAGGGGGCTCCTACGAGCAGTACTTC. Translation: CASSQGGRTGGSYEQYF.

This clone was detected once. This sequence joins TRBV9 and TRBJ2-1; 8 bases fit TRBD1. V was pared by 4 bases and J by 8 bases, with 14 bases of the junction left unmatched. The CDR3 contains 16 residues. Germline CDR1 SGDLS, CDR2 YYNGEE. Here the CDR3 DNA reads TGTGCCAGCAGCTCCGTCTCGGGACAGGTGAACGATGAGCAGTTCTTC. Its protein is CASSSVSGQVNDEQFF.

The rearrangement links TRBV25-1 to TRBJ2-1, with D perhaps TRBD1 (6 bases). The CDR3 runs 17 residues. V lost 5 bases, J lost 4 bases, and 21 bases lay in between. Germline V CDR1 and CDR2: MGHDK, SYGVNS. In nucleotides, the CDR3 is TGTGCCAGCAGTCGGGGTATAGCCGGGACAACTTACAATGAGCAGTTCTTC. Translation gives CASSRGIAGTTYNEQFF.

This sequence joins TRBV25-1 and TRBJ2-7, with D possibly called TRBD1 or TRBD2 (5 bases each). Germline CDR1 reads MGHDK; CDR2 reads SYGVNS. The CDR3 sequence is 13 residues long. With 9 bases removed from V and 3 bases from J, the gap between germline ends came to 15 bases. CDR3 sequence reads: CASTGLELYEQYF. CDR3 coding DNA: TGTGCCAGTACGGGGCTGGAGCTCTACGAGCAGTACTTC.

V gene TRBV4-2 combines with J gene TRBJ2-3; D remains unclear. V was shortened by 1 base and J by 0 bases, with 11 bases between the two germline ends. The germline CDR1 and CDR2 sequences are LGHNA and YNFKEQ. This CDR3 has 16 amino acids. CDR3 DNA sequence: TGTGCCAGCAGCCAAGGTAAAGTAGGAAGCACAGATACGCAGTATTTT. As protein: CASSQGKVGSTDTQYF.

The gene calls are TRBV4-1 and TRBJ2-5; 9 bases match TRBD1. The CDR3 is made up of 16 amino acids. Per germline, CDR1 MGHRA and CDR2 YSYEKL. J lost 5 bases, V lost 3 bases, and 10 bases had no gene match. Here the CDR3 DNA reads TGCGCCAGCAGCCAGGGACAGGGTGTTATAGTGGAGACCCAGTACTTC. Translated: CASSQGQGVIVETQYF.

The rearrangement links TRBV6-1 to TRBJ2-2; D is perhaps TRBD2 (5 bases). This CDR3 region has 15 residues. V was cut by 4 bases and J by 6 bases, with 15 bases left in between. Germline V gene lookup returns CDR1 MNHNS and CDR2 SASEGT. This chain's CDR3 is CASSGSRGWSGELFF. The CDR3, as DNA: TGTGCCAGCAGTGGAAGCAGAGGGTGGTCCGGGGAGCTGTTTTTT.